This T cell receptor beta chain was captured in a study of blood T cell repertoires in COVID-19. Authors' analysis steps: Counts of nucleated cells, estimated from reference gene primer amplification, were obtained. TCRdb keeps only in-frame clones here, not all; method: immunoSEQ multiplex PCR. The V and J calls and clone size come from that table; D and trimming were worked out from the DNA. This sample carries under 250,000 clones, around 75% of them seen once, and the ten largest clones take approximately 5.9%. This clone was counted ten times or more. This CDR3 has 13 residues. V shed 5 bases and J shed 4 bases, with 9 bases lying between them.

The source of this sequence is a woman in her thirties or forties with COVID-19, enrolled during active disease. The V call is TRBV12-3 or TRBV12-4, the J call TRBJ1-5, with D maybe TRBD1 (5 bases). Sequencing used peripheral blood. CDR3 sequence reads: CASSRTLNQPQHF. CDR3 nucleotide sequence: TGTGCCAGCAGTCGGACATTAAATCAGCCCCAGCATTTT.